These 17 T cell receptor beta chains came from one sample sequenced in a study of CD8+ T cells in alopecia areata. The authors extracted RNA and reverse transcribed it into cDNA as the sequencing template. Assay: immunoSEQ multiplex PCR; the TCRdb copy retains only in-frame clones and omits some. The profile shows 150,000 to 200,000 clones, roughly 50% of them singletons. Treatment specified: oral pan-JAK inhibitor, 5-10 mg twice daily. Material: CD8+ T cells sorted from blood, obtained at week 24, from a patient treated with tofacitinib. The receptors here all came from a human donor with alopecia areata.

There are a few counts of this clone. V gene TRBV5-6 combines with J gene TRBJ2-7; D not certain. The ends were cut back, 2 bases at V and 0 bases at J, with 6 bases in the middle. The CDR3 length is 13 residues. CDR1 and CDR2 (germline): SGHDT, YYEEEE. The CDR3 loop reads CASSFPASYEQYF. CDR3 nucleotide sequence: TGTGCCAGCAGCTTCCCAGCCTCCTACGAGCAGTACTTC. Based on the CDR3 plus reference TRBV5-6 and TRBJ2-7, the full variable domain is DAGVTQSPTHLIKTRGQQVTLRCSPKSGHDTVSWYQQALGQGPQFIFQYYEEEERQRGNFPDRFSGHQFPNYSSELNVNALLLGDSALYLCASSFPASYEQYFGPGTRLTVT.

The chain is built from TRBV7-8 and TRBJ1-5; D may be TRBD1 (6 bases). Germline V gene lookup returns CDR1 SGHVS and CDR2 FQNEAQ. V was shortened by 6 bases and J by 3 bases, with 18 bases between the two germline ends. This CDR3 region has 16 residues. DNA of the CDR3: TGTGCCAGCAGTCGGACAGCCCGAGGGCCCAATCAGCCCCAGCATTTT. Encoded protein: CASSRTARGPNQPQHF. The full variable domain, in which reference TRBV7-8 and TRBJ1-5 provide the parts outside the CDR3, is GAGVSQSPRYKVAKRGQDVALRCDPISGHVSLFWYQQALGQGPEFLTYFQNEAQLDKSGLPSDRFFAERPEGSVSTLKIQRTQQEDSAVYLCASSRTARGPNQPQHFGDGTRLSIL.

Points on this clone: In the same sample, other DNA sequences code for this CDR3. The gene calls are TRBV15 and TRBJ2-6; D is undetermined. The CDR3 length is 14 residues. The V and J ends lost 0 bases and 4 bases respectively, with 4 bases between them. Germline loops: CDR1 LNHNV, CDR2 YYDKDF (reference sequence). CDR3 DNA sequence: TGTGCCACCAGCAGAGAAGGGGGGGCCAACGTCCTGACTTTC. Translating gives CATSREGGANVLTF.

V is TRBV4-3 and J is TRBJ2-1; either TRBD1 or TRBD2 may fit D (5 bases each). The CDR3 sequence is 13 residues long. Trimming cost V 8 bases and J 13 bases, with 21 bases left between them. CDR1 and CDR2 (germline): LGHNA, YSLEER. The CDR3: CASGHTTGEYQFF. The CDR3, as DNA: TGCGCCAGCGGACACACTACCGGGGAGTATCAGTTCTTC.

The chain combines TRBV19 with TRBJ2-2; D gene ambiguous. CDR1 is LNHDA and CDR2 is SQIVND in the germline V gene (reference sequence). This CDR3 region has 15 residues. V shed 1 base and J shed 0 bases, with 6 bases lying between them. The CDR3 DNA sequence: TGTGCCAGTAGTATAGGGTTCGCGAACACCGGGGAGCTGTTTTTT. Amino acid sequence: CASSIGFANTGELFF.

CDR3 bases: TGTGCCAGCAGCTTACGGACTAGCGGGGGCACAGATACGCAGTATTTT. Translating gives CASSLRTSGGTDTQYF. This chain joins TRBV13 and TRBJ2-3; 12 bases fit TRBD2. V trimming: 2 bases; J trimming: 1 base; junction bases outside the gene matches: 1. The CDR3 runs to 16 residues. The germline V gene has CDR1 PRHDT and CDR2 FYEKMQ (reference sequence).

This clone was detected a few times. This rearrangement joins TRBV29-1 to TRBJ2-1; the match to TRBD1 covers 7 bases. Unmatched junction bases numbered 5, after V lost 4 bases and J lost 8 bases. Germline V gene data show CDR1 as SQVTM and CDR2 as ANQGSEA. The CDR3 spans 12 residues. Here the CDR3 DNA reads TGCAGCGTTGGAGCAGGGGGTGATGAGCAGTTCTTC. Amino acid sequence: CSVGAGGDEQFF.

The rearrangement joins TRBV30 to TRBJ1-5; D is undetermined. V shed 0 bases and J shed 9 bases, with 9 bases lying between them. Germline V gives CDR1 GTSNPN, CDR2 SVGIG (reference sequence). This CDR3 has 12 residues. This CDR3 is CAWSVEGRPQHF. Written as DNA, the CDR3 is TGTGCCTGGAGTGTAGAGGGAAGGCCCCAGCATTTT.

This sequence joins TRBV5-6 and TRBJ2-1; D tentatively fits TRBD1 or TRBD2 (5 bases each). Germline CDR1 reads SGHDT; CDR2 reads YYEEEE. Trimming removed 4 bases from V and 8 bases from J, with 22 bases in between. The CDR3 runs to 16 residues. The CDR3 nucleotides read TGTGCCAGCAGCCCTACTGTTGAGGGGCGAAGGGATGAGCAGTTCTTC. Translated: CASSPTVEGRRDEQFF.

The rearrangement joins TRBV25-1 to TRBJ2-1; TRBD1 might be the D (6 bases). Germline loops: CDR1 MGHDK, CDR2 SYGVNS. Trimming stripped 9 bases from V and 0 bases from J, with 12 bases between. There are 14 residues in the CDR3. CDR3: CASSGASSYNEQFF. The CDR3 DNA is TGTGCCAGTTCAGGGGCGAGCTCCTACAATGAGCAGTTCTTC.

This rearrangement joins TRBV7-2 to TRBJ2-5; the D call may be TRBD1 or TRBD2 (5 bases each). Germline V gives CDR1 SGHTA, CDR2 FQGNSA. The CDR3 is 15 amino acids. The V end was cut by 7 bases, the J end by 5 bases, with 20 bases between. CDR3 protein: CASNARMGESETQYF. The CDR3 DNA follows: TGTGCCAGCAACGCCCGGATGGGGGAGTCGGAGACCCAGTACTTC.

The genes are TRBV4-1 and TRBJ1-5; D is undetermined. V lost 1 base and J 0 bases, leaving 10 bases between the germline ends. Germline assignment: CDR1 MGHRA and CDR2 YSYEKL. There are 16 residues in the CDR3. The CDR3, as DNA: TGCGCCAGCAGCCAAGTTGTAGAGAGTAGCAATCAGCCCCAGCATTTT. This encodes CASSQVVESSNQPQHF.

J is TRBJ2-3 and V is TRBV7-9; D not resolved. Germline V CDR1 and CDR2: SEHNR, FQNEAQ (reference sequence). The CDR3 consists of 12 residues. V was clipped by 8 bases and J by 2 bases, with 8 bases between them. CDR3 in DNA: TGTGCCAGCGGGCATTCCACAGATACGCAGTATTTT. Encoded protein: CASGHSTDTQYF.

The chain recombines TRBV2 with TRBJ2-3, with a possible D match to TRBD2 (5 bases). V was trimmed by 5 bases and J by 5 bases, leaving 17 bases between them. The CDR3 loop spans 15 amino acids. Per the germline V gene, CDR1 is SNHLY and CDR2 is FYNNEI. The CDR3 DNA reads TGTGCCAGCAGTCTCGACGGGGATTCCGGAGATACGCAGTATTTT. Residues: CASSLDGDSGDTQYF.

This clone appeared once. This chain links TRBV5-1 with TRBJ1-1, with D possibly matching TRBD1 (5 bases). The CDR3 extends over 14 amino acids. Trimming shortened V by 4 bases and J by 2 bases, and 12 bases separated the two germline ends. Germline CDR1 and CDR2: SGHRS and YFSETQ. The CDR3 protein is CASSTGTDNTEAFF. The CDR3 nucleotides read TGCGCCAGCAGCACCGGGACGGATAACACTGAAGCTTTCTTT.

The chain has TRBV29-1 and TRBJ2-2; no definite D call. Trimming removed 4 bases from V and 0 bases from J, with 6 bases in between. This CDR3 comprises 13 residues. Germline-derived CDR1 and CDR2 are SQVTM and ANQGSEA. DNA for the CDR3: TGCAGCGTTGCCGATTCGAACACCGGGGAGCTGTTTTTT. It encodes CSVADSNTGELFF.

The rearrangement joins TRBV29-1 to TRBJ1-1, with D perhaps TRBD1 (5 bases). The V end lost 4 bases, the J end lost 4 bases, and 16 bases lay between the germline ends. The CDR3 runs 14 residues. Germline CDR1 reads SQVTM; CDR2 reads ANQGSEA. CDR3 region: CSVGTSGESTEAFF. CDR3 in DNA: TGCAGCGTTGGGACCTCGGGGGAAAGCACTGAAGCTTTCTTT.